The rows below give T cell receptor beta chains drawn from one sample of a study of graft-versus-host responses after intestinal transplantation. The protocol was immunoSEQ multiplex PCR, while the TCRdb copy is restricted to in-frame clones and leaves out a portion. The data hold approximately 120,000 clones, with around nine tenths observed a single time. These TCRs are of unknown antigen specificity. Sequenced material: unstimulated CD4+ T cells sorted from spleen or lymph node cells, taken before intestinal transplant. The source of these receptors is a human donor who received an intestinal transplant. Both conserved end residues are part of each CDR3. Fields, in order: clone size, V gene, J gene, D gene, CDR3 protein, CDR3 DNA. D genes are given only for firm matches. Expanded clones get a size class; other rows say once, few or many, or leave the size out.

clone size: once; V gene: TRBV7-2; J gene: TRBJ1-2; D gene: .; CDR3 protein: CASSSRPSTVLSGYTF; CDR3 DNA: TGTGCCAGCAGCTCCAGGCCTTCGACAGTTCTGAGTGGCTACACCTTC
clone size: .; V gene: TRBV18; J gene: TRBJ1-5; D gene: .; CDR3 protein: CASSPAGEGNQPQHF; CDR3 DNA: TGTGCCAGCTCACCAGCGGGGGAGGGCAATCAGCCCCAGCATTTT
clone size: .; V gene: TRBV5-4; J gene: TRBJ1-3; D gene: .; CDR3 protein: CASSVPGLVGNTIYF; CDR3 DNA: TGTGCCAGCAGCGTTCCGGGACTTGTGGGTAACACCATATATTTT
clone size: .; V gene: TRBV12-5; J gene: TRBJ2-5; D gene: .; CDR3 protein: CASGFGGPGTQYF; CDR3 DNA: TGTGCTAGTGGTTTTGGCGGTCCCGGGACCCAGTACTTC
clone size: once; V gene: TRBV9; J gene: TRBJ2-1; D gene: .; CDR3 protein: CASSVLGAYNEQFF; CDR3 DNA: TGTGCCAGCAGCGTTCTAGGGGCCTACAATGAGCAGTTCTTC
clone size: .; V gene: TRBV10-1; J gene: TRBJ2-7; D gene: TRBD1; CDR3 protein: CAATDRGPYSGSSYEQYF; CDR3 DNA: TGCGCCGCAACCGACAGGGGTCCCTACTCCGGAAGCTCCTACGAGCAGTACTTC
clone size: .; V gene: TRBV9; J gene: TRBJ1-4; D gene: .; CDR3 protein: CASSVGSSILTNEKLFF; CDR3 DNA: TGTGCCAGCAGCGTAGGGTCGTCAATTCTAACTAATGAAAAACTGTTTTTT
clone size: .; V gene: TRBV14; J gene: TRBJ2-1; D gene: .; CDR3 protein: CASSLQWYNEQFF; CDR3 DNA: TGTGCCAGCAGCCTTCAATGGTACAATGAGCAGTTCTTC
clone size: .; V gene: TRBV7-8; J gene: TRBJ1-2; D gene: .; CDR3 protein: CASSLEEGQRYGYTF; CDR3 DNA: TGTGCCAGCAGCTTAGAGGAGGGACAACGTTATGGCTACACCTTC
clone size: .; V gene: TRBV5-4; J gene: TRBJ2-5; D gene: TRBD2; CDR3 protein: CASSFGGETQYF; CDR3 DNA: TGTGCCAGCAGCTTCGGGGGGGAGACCCAGTACTTC
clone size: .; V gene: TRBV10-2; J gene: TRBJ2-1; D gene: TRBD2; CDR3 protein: CASSESERGGRFF; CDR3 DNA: TGCGCCAGCAGTGAGTCCGAGCGGGGCGGCCGGTTCTTC
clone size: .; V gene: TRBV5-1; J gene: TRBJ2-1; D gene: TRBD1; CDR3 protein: CASSLSLTTGYPLNEQFF; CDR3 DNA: TGCGCCAGCAGCTTAAGCCTAACGACAGGGTACCCTCTGAATGAGCAGTTCTTC
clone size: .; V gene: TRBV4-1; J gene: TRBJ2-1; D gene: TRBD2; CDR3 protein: CASSQDGLGRGGEQFF; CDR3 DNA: TGCGCCAGCAGCCAAGACGGACTTGGTCGCGGGGGTGAGCAGTTCTTC
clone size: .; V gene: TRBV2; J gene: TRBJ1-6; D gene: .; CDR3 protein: CASTVAGPSPLHF; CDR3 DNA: TGTGCCAGCACCGTAGCAGGACCTTCACCCCTCCACTTT
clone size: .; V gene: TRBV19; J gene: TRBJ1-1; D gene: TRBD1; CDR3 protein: CATTPAGTGGAGTEAFF; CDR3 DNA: TGTGCCACCACCCCTGCCGGGACAGGGGGCGCGGGTACTGAAGCTTTCTTT
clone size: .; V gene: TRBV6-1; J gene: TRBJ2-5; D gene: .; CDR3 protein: CASSEEGTQYF; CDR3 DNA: TGTGCCAGCAGTGAGGAAGGTACCCAGTACTTC
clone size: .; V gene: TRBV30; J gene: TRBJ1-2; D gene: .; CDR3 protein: CAWSPDRRYGYTF; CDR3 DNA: TGTGCCTGGAGTCCGGACCGCAGATACGGCTACACCTTC
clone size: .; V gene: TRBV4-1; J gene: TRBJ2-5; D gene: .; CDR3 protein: CASSLTYSGYQETQYF; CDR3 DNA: TGCGCCAGCAGCCTGACGTACTCGGGGTACCAAGAGACCCAGTACTTC
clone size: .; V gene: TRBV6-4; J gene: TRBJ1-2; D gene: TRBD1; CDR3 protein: CASHPGTATGGYTF; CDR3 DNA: TGTGCCAGCCATCCGGGGACAGCGACGGGGGGCTACACCTTC
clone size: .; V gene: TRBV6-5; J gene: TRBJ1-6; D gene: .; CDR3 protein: CASSFGESYNSPLHF; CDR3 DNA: TGTGCCAGCAGTTTCGGGGAGTCCTATAATTCACCCCTCCACTTT
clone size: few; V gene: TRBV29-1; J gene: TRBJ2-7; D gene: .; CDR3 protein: CSGRFRGKYEQYF; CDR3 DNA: TGCAGCGGCCGCTTCAGGGGAAAATACGAGCAGTACTTC
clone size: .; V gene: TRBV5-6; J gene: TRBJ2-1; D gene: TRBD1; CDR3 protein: CASSFRRDRANEQFF; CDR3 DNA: TGTGCCAGCAGCTTCAGGCGGGACAGGGCCAATGAGCAGTTCTTC
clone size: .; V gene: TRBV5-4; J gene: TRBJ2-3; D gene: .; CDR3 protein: CASSLVGPTDTQYF; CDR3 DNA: TGTGCCAGCAGCTTGGTTGGACCCACAGATACGCAGTATTTT
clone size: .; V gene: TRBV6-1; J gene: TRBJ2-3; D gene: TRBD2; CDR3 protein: CASRTLAGSLNRQYF; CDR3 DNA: TGTGCCAGCAGAACCCTAGCGGGTTCACTCAATAGGCAGTATTTT
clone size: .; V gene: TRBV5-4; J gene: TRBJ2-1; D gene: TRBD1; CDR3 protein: CASSSLDRMDEQFF; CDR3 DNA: TGTGCCAGCAGCTCCTTGGACAGGATGGATGAGCAGTTCTTC
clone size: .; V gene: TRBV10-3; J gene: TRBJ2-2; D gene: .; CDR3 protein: CAAGGQGNTGELFF; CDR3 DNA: TGTGCCGCCGGAGGGCAGGGGAACACCGGGGAGCTGTTTTTT
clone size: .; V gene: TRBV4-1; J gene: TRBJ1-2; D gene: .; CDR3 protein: CASSQGQTGSYGYTF; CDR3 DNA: TGCGCCAGCAGCCAAGGTCAGACAGGCTCCTATGGCTACACCTTC
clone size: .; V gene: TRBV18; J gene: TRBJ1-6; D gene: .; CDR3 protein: CASSGTLGSYNSPLHF; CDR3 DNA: TGTGCCAGCTCAGGGACACTCGGCTCCTATAATTCACCCCTCCACTTT
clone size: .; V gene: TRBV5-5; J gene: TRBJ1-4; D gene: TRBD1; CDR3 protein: CASSFYRGATNEKLFF; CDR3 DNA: TGTGCCAGCAGCTTCTACAGGGGGGCAACTAATGAAAAACTGTTTTTT
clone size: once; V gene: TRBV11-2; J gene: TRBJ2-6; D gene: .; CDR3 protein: CASSPQEVGANVLTF; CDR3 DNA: TGTGCCAGCAGCCCACAAGAAGTCGGGGCCAACGTCCTGACTTTC
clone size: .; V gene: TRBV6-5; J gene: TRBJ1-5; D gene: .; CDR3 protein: CASSYSDPGNQPQHF; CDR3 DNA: TGTGCCAGCAGTTACTCGGATCCGGGGAATCAGCCCCAGCATTTT